The source of this T cell receptor (beta chain) is a study of T cells in localized non-small cell lung cancer. Sequenced by immunoSEQ multiplex PCR; TCRdb stores in-frame clones only, minus some. Of roughly 26,000 clones in the sample, around 85% are singletons; the top ten hold roughly 10%. The CDR3 has 15 residues. V lost 6 bases, J lost 0 bases, and 14 bases lay in between. Looked up from germline, CDR1 is WNHNN and CDR2 is SYGVQD (reference sequence). This clone showed up just once. Source: peripheral blood, taken before any cancer treatment. V and J are TRBV10-1 and TRBJ2-5, with D possibly matching TRBD1 (6 bases). The source of this sequence is a man aged 40 to 69 with stage III squamous cell lung carcinoma. The CDR3 DNA reads TGCGCCAGCAGCTCCGGGACACCGTACCAAGAGACCCAGTACTTC. Translated: CASSSGTPYQETQYF.